This T cell receptor (beta chain) was captured in a study of blood T cell repertoires in COVID-19. The CDR3 totals 13 residues. V dropped 6 bases and J dropped 6 bases, with 14 bases sitting between them. Some clones are missing from TCRdb's copy, which holds only in-frame ones; the method was immunoSEQ multiplex PCR. Among around 700,000 clones listed, 75% to 90% were seen once. The receptor's source is a woman under 30 with acute or convalescent COVID-19. The J gene is TRBJ1-2, the V gene TRBV12-3 or TRBV12-4, with D possibly TRBD1 on 5 matching bases. The sequenced sample consisted of peripheral blood. The CDR3 loop reads CASSPTGGDGYTF. The CDR3 bases are TGTGCCAGCAGCCCGACGGGGGGGGATGGCTACACCTTC.